Described below is a single T cell receptor (beta chain) sequence and its context. Its antigen is currently unknown. These data come from a study of T cells in Graves' hyperthyroidism and ophthalmopathy. Findings and limits, study-wide: Model-based prediction identified ophthalmopathy a median about 7 months prior to its onset. Researchers report that a 13 V-J model separated ophthalmopathy from stable hyperthyroidism.

CDR3 size: 16 residues. Losses at the gene ends were 4 bases for V and 5 bases for J; bases not matched to a gene: 13. Germline lookup yields CDR1 SQVTM and CDR2 ANQGSEA. Researchers took RNA transcripts and amplified the TCR beta CDR3 regions from them. The HTBI primer set drove a first-round RT-PCR of the TCR CDR3. TCRdb independently ran MiXCR on the multiplex PCR reads; one entry per CDR3 protein. Of approximately 590,000 distinct CDR3 sequences in the sample, 15% to 19% were seen once. Stable hyperthyroidism: no ophthalmopathy progression over 18 months of follow-up. In making diagnoses, clinical symptoms, serum thyroxine and TRAb, thyroid ultrasound and orbital computed tomography were all used.

The sample consisted of blood. This TCR came from a woman in her twenties or thirties with Graves' hyperthyroidism. J is TRBJ2-2 and V is TRBV29-1; 7 bases align to TRBD2. The DNA of the CDR3 is TGCAGCGTTGGGGGTTCGGGGGGAAGTAAGACCGGGGAGCTGTTTTTT. Its translation is CSVGGSGGSKTGELFF.